The next 10 T cell receptor beta chains were all read from a single sample in a study of monozygotic twins with inflammatory bowel disease. TCRdb reprocessed the 5' RACE reads; each CDR3 protein has one entry and no DNA is given. The sample holds some 450,000 distinct CDR3 sequences. The material sequenced was blood. Receptors originate from a human donor with ulcerative colitis or Crohn's disease, or a healthy co-twin of an affected twin (not recorded which).

The chain combines TRBV11-2 with TRBJ2-1. Germline V CDR1 and CDR2: SGHAT, FQNNGV. This CDR3 has 14 residues. The CDR3 is CASTERSVYNEQFF.

This chain connects TRBV9 to TRBJ2-2; absent DNA, TCRdb's TRBD2 call cannot be checked. This CDR3 has 15 amino acids. Germline loops: CDR1 SGDLS, CDR2 YYNGEE. The CDR3 here is CASSVEDYTTGELFF.

This chain links TRBV7-2 with TRBJ2-1; TCRdb's assignment of TRBD1 cannot be checked, as there is no DNA. CDR1 is SGHTA, CDR2 FQGNSA, per germline. The CDR3 spans 15 residues. The CDR3 here is CASRSSTGGYNEQFF.

J is TRBJ2-1 and V is TRBV11-2; TCRdb's assignment of TRBD2 cannot be checked, as there is no DNA. Germline V gene data show CDR1 as SGHAT and CDR2 as FQNNGV. CDR3 length: 11 residues. This chain's CDR3 is CASRFGSEQFF.

V is TRBV7-2 and J is TRBJ2-1; the D call of TRBD1 rests on TCRdb alone, since no DNA is present to check it. Germline V lookup: CDR1 SGHTA, CDR2 FQGNSA. The CDR3 has 16 amino acids. The CDR3 region is CASTLSRPPPYNEQFF.

The chain employs TRBV12-3 or TRBV12-4 and TRBJ1-2; TCRdb selects TRBD1, and the lack of DNA leaves this call unchecked. The CDR3 contains 15 residues. CDR3 sequence reads: CASSFLVPPNYGYTF.

The chain uses TRBV6-1 and TRBJ2-3; TCRdb names TRBD2, which stays unverified in the absence of DNA. Germline CDR1 MNHNS, CDR2 SASEGT. This CDR3 has 16 residues. The CDR3 is CASSGGGLVRTDTQYF.

The genes are TRBV29-1 and TRBJ2-1. CDR1 and CDR2 from the germline V gene are SQVTM and ANQGSEA. The CDR3 sequence is 11 residues long. The CDR3 protein is CSVGNYNEQFF.

The chain employs TRBV7-9 and TRBJ2-1; as DNA is missing, the TRBD1 call by TCRdb cannot be tested. There are 16 residues in the CDR3. CDR1 is SEHNR and CDR2 is FQNEAQ in the germline V gene (reference sequence). The CDR3 protein is CASSLFGGSSYNEQFF.

The V and J genes are TRBV29-1 and TRBJ2-3; TCRdb selects TRBD2, and the lack of DNA leaves this call unchecked. This CDR3 has 15 residues. Germline V CDR1 and CDR2: SQVTM, ANQGSEA. This CDR3 is CSVGVSSAGTDTQYF.